What follows is one T cell receptor (beta chain) and its context. This sample was taken from a study of OX40 agonist ivuxolimab in advanced cancers. Profiled with immunoSEQ multiplex PCR; TCRdb holds only in-frame clones, not every one. The sample has 25,000 to 35,000 clones; approximately 90% are singletons. CDR3 length equals 14 residues. Germline CDR1 is SGHAT and CDR2 is FQNNGV. The V gene end was trimmed by 2 bases and the J gene end by 7 bases; junction bases not matched to a gene: 4. The sequence was obtained from an adult with an advanced solid tumor such as melanoma, head and neck, liver or kidney cancer. The chain joins TRBV11-2 to TRBJ2-2, with TRBD1 matching over 7 bases. The sequencing used CD4+ or CD8+ T cells sorted from blood, collected in a trial of the OX40 agonist ivuxolimab. The CDR3 reads CASSLQGVGGELFF. The CDR3 coding sequence is TGTGCCAGCAGCTTACAGGGGGTCGGCGGGGAGCTGTTTTTT.